The 29 T cell receptor beta chains below all came from one sample that was sequenced in a study of shared clonotypes between healthy human individuals. CD8 cells regarded as naive lacked CD45RO, were positively chosen for CCR7, and omitted terminally differentiated effector memory CD45RA+ cells. Clones were sequenced by immunoSEQ multiplex PCR, and TCRdb holds only the in-frame ones, with some missing. The sample records around 600,000 clones, about 95% being singletons. Sequenced input: naive CD8+ T cells sorted from blood. These receptor sequences come from a woman in her 30s in good health.

V gene TRBV2 combines with J gene TRBJ1-3, with 7 bases matching TRBD1. The CDR3 runs to 13 residues. Germline V lookup: CDR1 SNHLY, CDR2 FYNNEI. With V trimmed by 8 bases and J by 3 bases, 4 bases remained unmatched. As DNA, the CDR3 is TGTGCCAGCCGTCACAGGGGTGGAAACACCATATATTTT. This codes for CASRHRGGNTIYF.

The genes are TRBV9 and TRBJ2-3; 9 bases agree with TRBD2. This CDR3 has 16 residues. The germline gives CDR1 SGDLS, CDR2 YYNGEE. Trimming removed 4 bases from V and 6 bases from J; junction bases left unmatched: 12. CDR3 bases: TGTGCCAGCAGCCTCCAAGGTAGCGGGAGACCCGATACGCAGTATTTT. This translates into CASSLQGSGRPDTQYF.

This clone was seen once. The chain couples TRBV10-3 to TRBJ2-7; 10 bases are shared with TRBD2. CDR1 ENHRY and CDR2 SYGVKD come from the germline V gene. The CDR3 runs 16 residues. Losses at the gene ends were 0 bases for V and 5 bases for J; bases not matched to a gene: 7. The CDR3: CAISESSASGSHEQYF. The DNA for the CDR3 is TGTGCCATCAGTGAGTCTTCGGCTAGCGGGAGCCACGAGCAGTACTTC.

The rearrangement links TRBV14 to TRBJ2-2; D remains unclear. This CDR3 is 17 amino acids long. Germline assignment: CDR1 SGHDN and CDR2 FVKESK. With 5 bases removed from V and 1 base from J, the gap between germline ends came to 17 bases. The CDR3 loop is CASSSTAQAENTGELFF. The CDR3 region has the DNA TGTGCCAGCAGCAGTACCGCCCAGGCAGAGAACACCGGGGAGCTGTTTTTT.

The table lists this clone with a count of one. The chain links TRBV2 to TRBJ1-1; TRBD1 is a possible D gene (6 bases). The CDR3 covers 14 residues. Germline V lookup: CDR1 SNHLY, CDR2 FYNNEI. V lost 8 bases and J lost 0, with 13 bases in between. This CDR3 is CASPQDRLNTEAFF. The CDR3 nucleotides read TGTGCCAGCCCCCAGGACAGACTGAACACTGAAGCTTTCTTT.

V is TRBV29-1 and J is TRBJ1-2; no reliable D call. This CDR3 contains 13 residues. Trimming removed 5 bases from V and 8 bases from J, with 18 bases in between. Germline V gives CDR1 SQVTM, CDR2 ANQGSEA. The CDR3 nucleotides are TGCAGCGTTTTTGACACCTTATCAAGCGGCTACACCTTC. It is translated as CSVFDTLSSGYTF.

The sample holds a few counts of this clone. The chain combines TRBV27 with TRBJ2-7; unclear D gene. The CDR3 has 15 amino acids. V lost 5 bases, J lost 1 base, and 15 bases lay in between. The germline gives CDR1 MNHEY, CDR2 SMNVEV (reference sequence). DNA of the CDR3: TGTGCCAGCAGTATCGCACCCTTGAGGTCCTACGAGCAGTACTTC. Translation: CASSIAPLRSYEQYF.

This chain uses TRBV7-7 with TRBJ2-5; D is possibly TRBD1 or TRBD2 (6 bases each). Germline V gene data show CDR1 as SSHAT and CDR2 as FNYEAQ (reference sequence). Trimming removed 1 base at V and 5 bases at J, with 11 bases between. This CDR3 is built from 14 residues. The CDR3 DNA reads TGTGCCAGCAGCTTAGGGGGGGCGCGGGAGACCCAGTACTTC. Protein: CASSLGGARETQYF.

This chain connects TRBV4-1 to TRBJ1-6, with 9 bases aligning to TRBD1. The CDR3 extends over 16 amino acids. Trimming took 2 bases from V and 7 from J; bases not matched to a gene: 6. The V gene's germline CDR1 is MGHRA and CDR2 YSYEKL. DNA of the CDR3: TGCGCCAGCAGCCAAAGACCCGGGACAGGGAATTCACCCCTCCACTTT. Translated: CASSQRPGTGNSPLHF.

This clone came up a few times. V and J are TRBV28 and TRBJ1-3; D not certain. The germline V gene has CDR1 MDHEN and CDR2 SYDVKM. Trimming took off 2 bases at V and 2 bases at J, with 7 bases between the two ends. The CDR3 is 14 residues long. Here the CDR3 DNA reads TGTGCCAGCAGTTTAGGTAGGGCTGGAAACACCATATATTTT. This sequence encodes CASSLGRAGNTIYF.

J is TRBJ1-1 and V is TRBV7-9; D call uncertain. The V end lost 8 bases, the J end lost 6 bases, and 13 bases lay between the germline ends. Per germline, CDR1 SEHNR and CDR2 FQNEAQ (reference sequence). The CDR3 contains 12 residues. The CDR3 here is CASSEGSSEAFF. CDR3 nucleotide sequence: TGTGCCAGCTCTGAAGGCTCCTCTGAAGCTTTCTTT. The complete variable domain, with remaining parts taken from reference TRBV7-9 and TRBJ1-1, reads DTGVSQNPRHKITKRGQNVTFRCDPISEHNRLYWYRQTLGQGPEFLTYFQNEAQLEKSRLLSDRFSAERPKGSFSTLEIQRTEQGDSAMYLCASSEGSSEAFFGQGTRLTVV.

The J gene is TRBJ1-2, the V gene TRBV30; D is undetermined. Trimming left V 8 bases short and J 2 bases short, with 12 bases between. The CDR3 runs to 12 residues. Germline-derived CDR1 and CDR2 are GTSNPN and SVGIG (reference sequence). CDR3 amino acids: CAGEDENYGYTF. CDR3 in DNA: TGTGCCGGCGAGGACGAAAACTATGGCTACACCTTC.

CDR3 in amino acids: CASRRGEKLFF. CDR3 nucleotide sequence: TGTGCCAGCCGAAGGGGTGAAAAACTGTTTTTT. The chain has TRBV4-2 and TRBJ1-4, with D maybe TRBD1 (5 bases). V dropped 8 bases and J dropped 7 bases, with 8 bases sitting between them. The CDR3 sequence is 11 residues long. The germline gives CDR1 LGHNA, CDR2 YNFKEQ.

The CDR3 spells CASSRGTSGTEETQYF. The CDR3 bases are TGTGCCAGTAGTAGGGGGACTAGCGGGACTGAAGAGACCCAGTACTTC. The chain couples TRBV19 to TRBJ2-5, with 13 positions matching TRBD2. Losses at the gene ends were 4 bases for V and 3 bases for J; bases not matched to a gene: 5. The CDR3 totals 16 residues. Germline loops: CDR1 LNHDA, CDR2 SQIVND (reference sequence).

DNA of the CDR3: TGTGCCAGCAGCTTAGGCGGAGACCGCAATCAGCCCCAGCATTTT. It translates to CASSLGGDRNQPQHF. The chain links TRBV13 to TRBJ1-5; D is unclear. CDR3 size: 15 residues. Per the germline V gene, CDR1 is PRHDT and CDR2 is FYEKMQ (reference sequence). V was cut by 0 bases and J by 2 bases, with 8 bases left in between.

The chain couples TRBV19 to TRBJ2-5, with D uncertain. V lost 3 bases, J lost 3 bases, and 8 bases lay in between. The germline CDR1 and CDR2 sequences are LNHDA and SQIVND (reference sequence). This CDR3 has 13 amino acids. The CDR3 DNA reads as TGTGCCAGTAGTATGGTACCCGAAGAGACCCAGTACTTC. Its protein is CASSMVPEETQYF.

The rearrangement uses TRBV28 and TRBJ2-7; D might be TRBD2 (5 bases). CDR1 and CDR2 from the germline V gene are MDHEN and SYDVKM. The V end was cut by 3 bases, the J end by 2 bases, with 14 bases between. This CDR3 spans 15 amino acids. The CDR3 DNA sequence: TGTGCCAGCAGTTTGGTCAGCGACGGGGCCTACGAGCAGTACTTC. Translating it yields CASSLVSDGAYEQYF.

V and J are TRBV7-6 and TRBJ2-1; D unresolved. The CDR3 sequence is 14 residues long. Germline V gives CDR1 SGHVS, CDR2 FNYEAQ. V lost 1 base to trimming and J lost 6 bases, with 10 bases between them. CDR3 sequence reads: CASSLVVGLNEQFF. Written as DNA, the CDR3 is TGTGCCAGCAGCTTAGTGGTGGGCCTCAATGAGCAGTTCTTC.

The V and J genes are TRBV19 and TRBJ2-1; 15 positions agree with TRBD2. This CDR3 spans 15 amino acids. After removal of 8 bases from V and 1 base from J, the junction contained 0 bases not matched to a gene. Germline CDR1 LNHDA, CDR2 SQIVND (reference sequence). CDR3 sequence reads: CASGLAGGSYNEQFF. CDR3 coding DNA: TGTGCCAGTGGACTAGCGGGAGGGTCCTACAATGAGCAGTTCTTC.

On this clone itself: Other nucleotide sequences in the sample specify the same CDR3. V is TRBV5-4 and J is TRBJ2-5; 8 bases align to TRBD2. CDR1 is SGHNT, CDR2 YYREEE, per germline (reference sequence). The CDR3 runs 13 residues. Trimming cost V 0 bases and J 5 bases; bases outside gene matches: 0. The CDR3 sequence is CASSLEREETQYF. Here the CDR3 DNA reads TGTGCCAGCAGCTTGGAGCGGGAGGAGACCCAGTACTTC.

The V gene is TRBV29-1, the J gene TRBJ2-5, with D perhaps matching TRBD2 (6 bases). The tail of the sequence fits TRBJ2-7 better, so the J call may be wrong. This CDR3 is 12 amino acids long. The germline CDR1 and CDR2 sequences are SQVTM and ANQGSEA. CDR3 coding DNA: TGCAGCGTTGTGGGGGGCTCCTACGAGCAGTACTTC. This translates into CSVVGGSYEQYF.

The V call is TRBV27, the J call TRBJ2-1; 9 positions agree with TRBD2. The CDR3 consists of 14 residues. V lost 5 bases and J lost 4; bases outside the gene matches: 3. Germline CDR1 is MNHEY and CDR2 is SMNVEV (reference sequence). CDR3 in DNA: TGTGCCAGCAGTACGACTAGCGGATACAATGAGCAGTTCTTC. Residues: CASSTTSGYNEQFF.

A remark on this clone: The sample holds other DNA sequences that translate to the same CDR3. The chain recombines TRBV2 with TRBJ2-7; possibly TRBD1 for D (6 bases). Trimming removed 5 bases from V and 5 bases from J, with 10 bases in between. Germline lookup yields CDR1 SNHLY and CDR2 FYNNEI. This CDR3 region has 12 residues. CDR3 nucleotide sequence: TGTGCCAGCAGTTACAGGGTCCACGAGCAGTACTTC. Translation: CASSYRVHEQYF.

This clone was observed once. The chain couples TRBV28 to TRBJ2-7, with D unresolved. The length of the CDR3 is 14 residues. Trimming left V 3 bases short and J 1 base short, with 10 bases between. Germline CDR1 MDHEN, CDR2 SYDVKM. CDR3 sequence: CASSLSQASYEQYF. In DNA, the CDR3 is TGTGCCAGCAGTTTGTCCCAGGCGTCCTACGAGCAGTACTTC. Looking up the rest from reference TRBV28 and TRBJ2-7 gives the full variable domain: DVKVTQSSRYLVKRTGEKVFLECVQDMDHENMFWYRQDPGLGLRLIYFSYDVKMKEKGDIPEGYSVSREKKERFSLILESASTNQTSMYLCASSLSQASYEQYFGPGTRLTVT.

The chain combines TRBV30 with TRBJ2-7; D perhaps matches TRBD2 (6 bases). The CDR3 totals 15 residues. V shed 3 bases and J shed 3 bases, with 18 bases lying between them. Looked up from germline, CDR1 is GTSNPN and CDR2 is SVGIG (reference sequence). The DNA for the CDR3 is TGTGCCTGGAGGCTGGGGGGAGGCTTTCTCTACGAGCAGTACTTC. The encoded protein is CAWRLGGGFLYEQYF.

The J gene is TRBJ2-7, the V gene TRBV4-1; 7 bases match TRBD1. Germline V lookup: CDR1 MGHRA, CDR2 YSYEKL. CDR3 length: 13 residues. With 5 bases clipped from V and 6 bases from J, the junction kept 7 bases outside the gene matches. This CDR3 is CASSFRDSAEQYF. CDR3 nucleotide sequence: TGCGCCAGCAGCTTCCGGGACAGCGCCGAGCAGTACTTC.

In this sample, this clone turned up once. V is TRBV5-4 and J is TRBJ2-2; a possible D gene is TRBD1 (5 bases). The CDR3 spans 15 residues. V lost 0 bases and J 7 bases, leaving 13 bases between the germline ends. Germline CDR1 is SGHNT and CDR2 is YYREEE (reference sequence). This chain's CDR3 is CASSLVAGKGGELFF. The DNA of the CDR3 is TGTGCCAGCAGCTTGGTTGCAGGGAAGGGCGGGGAGCTGTTTTTT. The full variable domain, with the rest looked up from reference TRBV5-4 and TRBJ2-2, is ETGVTQSPTHLIKTRGQQVTLRCSSQSGHNTVSWYQQALGQGPQFIFQYYREEENGRGNFPPRFSGLQFPNYSSELNVNALELDDSALYLCASSLVAGKGGELFFGEGSRLTVL.

V is TRBV27 and J is TRBJ2-7; tentatively, D is TRBD1 or TRBD2 (5 bases each). The ends were cut back, 3 bases at V and 0 bases at J, with 9 bases in the middle. This CDR3 has 14 amino acids. Germline V gene data show CDR1 as MNHEY and CDR2 as SMNVEV (reference sequence). DNA for the CDR3: TGTGCCAGCAGTTTGGGGGAAAGCTCCTACGAGCAGTACTTC. Protein sequence: CASSLGESSYEQYF.

The chain joins TRBV4-1 to TRBJ1-2, with 12 bases identical to TRBD1. The V gene end was trimmed by 1 base and the J gene end by 7 bases; junction bases not matched to a gene: 1. This CDR3 has 14 amino acids. Germline CDR1 is MGHRA and CDR2 is YSYEKL. The CDR3 DNA reads as TGCGCCAGCAGCCAAGTGGGACAGGGGGCTGGCTACACCTTC. Amino acids: CASSQVGQGAGYTF.